This T cell receptor beta chain appears in the sequencing data of a study of human T cells and chemical hapten exposure. This clonotype was found a few times. The trim removed 6 bases at V and 3 bases at J, leaving 9 bases unmatched. The CDR3 extends over 15 amino acids. The germline V gene encodes CDR1 SGHTA and CDR2 FQGNSA. From the RACE reads, TCRdb called clonotypes with MiXCR, one entry per CDR3 protein. The data hold a few hundred thousand distinct CDR3 sequences, with about 5.4% observed a single time. Time point specified: pre-sensitization, week 0. Documented treatment: therapeutic diphenylcyclopropenone sensitization with weekly scalp DPC.

The clonotype was recovered from a woman younger than 30 with alopecia areata. Some clones in this sample may be carry-over from other donors' samples. Material: whole blood, obtained in connection with sensitization to the hapten diphenylcyclopropenone (DPC). The rearrangement links TRBV7-2 to TRBJ1-1; 8 bases map to TRBD1. In DNA, the CDR3 is TGTGCCAGCAGTATCAAACAGGGGGTTCACACTGAAGCTTTCTTT. As protein: CASSIKQGVHTEAFF.